Listed below are T cell receptor beta chains from one sample, sequenced in a study of blood T cell repertoires in COVID-19. The table came from immunoSEQ multiplex PCR; TCRdb's copy has only in-frame clones and leaves some out. The top ten clones hold 4.5% to 5% of a sample with approximately 150,000 clones, roughly 88% of them seen once. Sequenced input: peripheral blood. All receptors come from a man aged 18 to 29 with COVID-19, enrolled during active disease. Each CDR3 is given with its conserved first and last residue. D genes are given only for firm matches.

CDR3	D	length	V	J
CASSLDGNSYEQYF	NA	14	TRBV11-2	TRBJ2-7
CASSLYRGSYNEQFF	TRBD1	15	TRBV5-1	TRBJ2-1
CASSQLTGGAQCF	TRBD2	13	TRBV3-1/TRBV3-2	TRBJ2-3
CATVAGSLNTGELFF	NA	15	TRBV2	TRBJ2-2
CASSLGSGYGYTF	NA	13	TRBV7-2	TRBJ1-2
CASSSIRQFSGNTIYF	NA	16	TRBV21-1	TRBJ1-3
CASSLEGGETQYF	NA	13	TRBV11-3	TRBJ2-5
CASSPWTGRQPQHF	TRBD1	14	TRBV18	TRBJ1-5
CASKGEETEAFF	NA	12	TRBV10-3	TRBJ1-1
CSVEDMTGDRVSNQPQHF	TRBD1	18	TRBV29-1	TRBJ1-5
CASTAGTSGRTILYEQYF	TRBD2	18	TRBV5-6	TRBJ2-7
CASSLLASSYNEQFF	TRBD2	15	TRBV6-5	TRBJ2-1
CASSSSGRASYNEQFF	NA	16	TRBV28	TRBJ2-1
CASSPEDRNYGYTF	NA	14	TRBV9	TRBJ1-2
CASSSWTSGRAWYTDTQYF	TRBD2	19	TRBV28	TRBJ2-3
CASSLVGSGSSYEQYF	TRBD2	16	TRBV7-2	TRBJ2-7
CASKTGLVADTQYF	TRBD2	14	TRBV9	TRBJ2-3
CASSQGGLAGHEQYF	TRBD2	15	TRBV9	TRBJ2-7
CASSLVQGNEQFF	NA	13	TRBV5-5	TRBJ2-1
CASSIRVVLAGVPYEQYF	TRBD2	18	TRBV7-7	TRBJ2-7
CASSFRGTGRTDTQYF	TRBD1	16	TRBV11-3	TRBJ2-3
CASSLSLDRGYGYTF	TRBD1	15	TRBV4-3	TRBJ1-2
CASSIAYRKTSGSMYEQYF	TRBD2	19	TRBV19	TRBJ2-7